This TCR beta chain came from a study of T cell responses to AZD1222 COVID-19 vaccine. Comments on this clone: Its antigen is undetermined.

TCRdb's copy holds only in-frame clones and misses some; the assay was immunoSEQ multiplex PCR. This table holds around 130,000 clones, 85% to 95% found once. Unmatched junction bases numbered 2, after V lost 4 bases and J lost 4 bases. CDR1 and CDR2 from the germline V gene are MDHEN and SYDVKM. This CDR3 comprises 15 residues. Study outcomes and limitations: Spike-specific TCR breadth and depth rose after two AZD1222 doses.

Sequencing was performed on peripheral blood, taken on day 0 of AZD1222 vaccination. The V and J genes are TRBV28 and TRBJ1-6, with 9 bases fitting TRBD1. The TCR was taken from an adult in good health. CDR3 amino acids: CASSSGQGYNSPLHF. The CDR3 DNA reads TGTGCCAGCAGTTCGGGACAGGGATATAATTCACCCCTCCACTTT.